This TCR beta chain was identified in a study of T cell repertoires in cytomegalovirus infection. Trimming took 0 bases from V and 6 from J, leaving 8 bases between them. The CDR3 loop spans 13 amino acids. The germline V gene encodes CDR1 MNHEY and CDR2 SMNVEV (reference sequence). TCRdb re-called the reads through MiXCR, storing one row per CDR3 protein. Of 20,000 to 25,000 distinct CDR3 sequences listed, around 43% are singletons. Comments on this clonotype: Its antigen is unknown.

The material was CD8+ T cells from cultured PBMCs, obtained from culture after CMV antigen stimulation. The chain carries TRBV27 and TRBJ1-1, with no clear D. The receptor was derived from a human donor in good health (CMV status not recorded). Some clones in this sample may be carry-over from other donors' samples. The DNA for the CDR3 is TGTGCCAGCAGTTTATCGGGCACGTCTGAAGCTTTCTTT. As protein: CASSLSGTSEAFF.